This T cell receptor beta chain was recovered during a study of blood T cell repertoires in COVID-19. Overall study: Samples of COVID-19 (acute and convalescent) were obtained from the United States, Italy and Spain. PBMCs, B-cell-depleted T cells, or T cells were the source of the cDNA or gDNA that made up the material.

Germline CDR1 is MDHEN and CDR2 is SYDVKM. Trimming took 2 bases from V and 3 from J, leaving 17 bases between them. There are 18 residues in the CDR3. The authors' processing: For nucleated cells, counts were estimated from reference gene primer amplification. TCRdb keeps only in-frame clones here, not all; method: immunoSEQ multiplex PCR. V, J and clone size reflect that table, while D and trimming were determined from the DNA. The profile shows 310,000 or so clones, around 87% of them singletons. The chain employs TRBV28 and TRBJ2-6; D is possibly TRBD1 (5 bases). The source material was peripheral blood. This TCR was recovered from a man between 65 and 85 years old with acute or convalescent COVID-19. The CDR3 loop reads CASSLQGRVGNGANVLTF. In DNA, the CDR3 is TGTGCCAGCAGTTTACAGGGCAGGGTGGGGAATGGGGCCAACGTCCTGACTTTC.